Following are 31 T cell receptor beta chains from one sample sequenced in a study of CD8+CD57+ T cells in acquired aplastic anemia. Researchers used genomic DNA as the template to profile TCR beta VDJ and CDR3. Each CDR3 protein gets one entry after TCRdb re-called the reads with MiXCR. In the table there are about 160,000 distinct CDR3 sequences, about 50% of which are singletons. Selection for sequencing was limited to patients who had shown CD8+CD57+ cell expansion by flow cytometry. Sequenced: sorted CD4+, CD8+, or CD8+CD57+ T cells (not recorded which) from PBMCs. These receptors all stem from a human donor with aplastic anemia.

This chain joins TRBV10-3 and TRBJ1-1, with no clear D. Trimming stripped 4 bases from V and 1 base from J, with 7 bases between. This CDR3 is 13 amino acids long. The germline gives CDR1 ENHRY, CDR2 SYGVKD. CDR3 sequence: CAISVQQNTEAFF. The CDR3 nucleotides are TGTGCCATCAGTGTACAACAGAACACTGAAGCTTTCTTT.

About this clonotype: A much more abundant neighbour one base away suggests this may be a read error. The J gene is TRBJ2-7, the V gene TRBV5-1; D possibly corresponds to TRBD2 (5 bases). This CDR3 comprises 15 residues. V lost 5 bases and J 7 bases, leaving 22 bases between the germline ends. Looked up from germline, CDR1 is SGHRS and CDR2 is YFSETQ. The chain's CDR3 is CASSYTGISFGEQYF. Here the CDR3 DNA reads TGCGCCAGCAGTTACACCGGGATCAGCTTTGGGGAGCAGTACTTC.

The rearrangement joins TRBV6-1 to TRBJ1-5, with D uncertain. The CDR3 sequence is 15 residues long. Germline CDR1 reads MNHNS; CDR2 reads SASEGT. Between the trimmed V and J ends, which lost 6 bases and 3 bases, there was a span of 15 bases. The chain's CDR3 is CASSPRPAANQPQHF. As DNA, the CDR3 is TGTGCCAGCAGCCCCAGGCCGGCGGCCAATCAGCCCCAGCATTTT.

The chain joins TRBV7-2 to TRBJ2-2; 10 nucleotides match TRBD1. Germline V CDR1 and CDR2: SGHTA, FQGNSA. Losses at the gene ends were 10 bases for V and 4 bases for J; bases not matched to a gene: 6. The CDR3 consists of 14 residues. The CDR3 spells CATRTGGSTGELFF. The CDR3 bases are TGTGCCACCAGGACAGGGGGGAGCACCGGGGAGCTGTTTTTT.

This clonotype was seen ten or more times. This chain links TRBV7-8 with TRBJ2-7; a weak D match, TRBD2 (7 bases). The length of the CDR3 is 14 residues. V was clipped by 7 bases and J by 4 bases, with 17 bases between them. Per germline, CDR1 SGHVS and CDR2 FQNEAQ. The DNA for the CDR3 is TGTGCCAGCATGGGAGGGGGGGCTGGGTACGAGCAGTACTTC. Its protein is CASMGGGAGYEQYF.

This clonotype was seen a handful of times. V is TRBV24-1 and J is TRBJ1-1; D is undetermined. Trimming took 7 bases from V and 3 from J, leaving 11 bases between them. CDR1 is KGHDR, CDR2 SFDVKD, per germline. The CDR3 contains 13 residues. The CDR3 region is CATRALEDTEAFF. The DNA for the CDR3 is TGTGCCACCAGGGCCCTCGAGGACACTGAAGCTTTCTTT.

This clonotype showed up just a few times. The CDR3 nucleotides read TGTGCCAGCCATACTAGCGGGGGGTCCTACGAGCAGTACTTC. It codes for CASHTSGGSYEQYF. The chain is built from TRBV2 and TRBJ2-7; TRBD2 matches at 12 bases. This CDR3 contains 14 residues. Germline CDR1 reads SNHLY; CDR2 reads FYNNEI. Trimming cost V 8 bases and J 1 base; bases outside gene matches: 3.

With respect to this clonotype: Mismatch with germline at one junction end may stem from a read error. The chain combines TRBV2 with TRBJ2-7; a possible D gene is TRBD1 (5 bases). The CDR3 is 13 amino acids. CDR1 is SNHLY, CDR2 FYNNEI, per germline. CDR3 in DNA: TGTGCCAGCAGGCCCGACAGTTCCTACGGGCAGTACTTC. Translation: CASRPDSSYGQYF.

As concerns this clonotype: Possible read error: a much larger clone is one base away. This CDR3 reads CAISSGRENTEAFF. The CDR3 coding sequence is TGTGCCATCAGCTCGGGACGGGAGAACACTGAAGCTTTCTTT. The chain couples TRBV10-3 to TRBJ1-1; D is possibly TRBD1 (5 bases). The V end lost 6 bases, the J end lost 1 base, and 12 bases lay between the germline ends. The CDR3 loop spans 14 amino acids. Germline loops: CDR1 ENHRY, CDR2 SYGVKD.

This clonotype was recorded many times. V is TRBV5-8 and J is TRBJ2-7; D is perhaps TRBD1 (5 bases). The CDR3 has 15 amino acids. Germline loops: CDR1 SGHTS, CDR2 YDEGEE. The V and J ends lost 4 bases and 2 bases respectively, with 16 bases between them. The CDR3 loop is CASSQTQGRAYEQYF. CDR3 coding DNA: TGTGCCAGCAGCCAGACGCAGGGAAGGGCCTACGAGCAGTACTTC.

The sample holds many counts of this clonotype. The chain is built from TRBV5-5 and TRBJ2-7; the D gene is possibly TRBD2 (6 bases). Trimming pared 2 bases from V and 5 bases from J, leaving 11 bases between. The CDR3 sequence is 13 residues long. CDR1 is SGHKS and CDR2 is YYEKEE in the germline V gene (reference sequence). The CDR3 loop is CASSFWGGDEQYF. In nucleotides, the CDR3 is TGTGCCAGCAGCTTTTGGGGAGGAGACGAGCAGTACTTC.

Comment on this clonotype: At one of its ends the junction is not consistent with the germline gene, which may arise from a read error. V is TRBV24-1 and J is TRBJ2-2; 7 nucleotides line up with TRBD1. CDR3 length equals 15 residues. Germline loops: CDR1 KGHDR, CDR2 SFDVKD. CDR3 sequence reads: CVTSDLRGPTGELFF. CDR3 in DNA: TGTGTCACCAGTGATCTGAGGGGGCCAACCGGGGAGCTGTTTTTT.

For this clonotype: Mismatch with germline at one junction end may stem from a read error. The chain links TRBV6-2 or TRBV6-3 to TRBJ2-7, with TRBD1 matching 7 bases. CDR3 length: 13 residues. Germline CDR1 and CDR2: MNHEY and SVGEGT. Here the CDR3 reads CAGSRDSSYEQYF. CDR3 coding DNA: TGTGCCGGCAGTCGGGACAGTTCCTACGAGCAGTACTTC.

This clonotype appeared many times. The chain is built from TRBV7-9 and TRBJ1-2; D not certain. CDR1 is SEHNR and CDR2 is FQNEAQ in the germline V gene (reference sequence). The CDR3 runs 14 residues. The V and J ends lost 0 bases and 4 bases respectively, with 9 bases between them. The CDR3 protein is CASSLARHAYGYTF. The CDR3 bases are TGTGCCAGCAGCTTAGCAAGGCACGCCTATGGCTACACCTTC.

This clonotype has at least ten counts. This sequence joins TRBV10-3 and TRBJ2-7; 8 bases align to TRBD1. Germline lookup yields CDR1 ENHRY and CDR2 SYGVKD. V trimming: 4 bases; J trimming: 1 base; junction bases outside the gene matches: 0. CDR3 length: 13 residues. CDR3 in amino acids: CAISGQGSYEQYF. The CDR3 nucleotides read TGTGCCATCAGTGGACAGGGGTCCTACGAGCAGTACTTC.

Turning to this clonotype: A much larger clone differs from this one at a single base, so this may be a read error. CDR3 coding DNA: TGTGCCAGCAGTTACGGCTCGGGGGAAGAGACCCAGTGCTTC. Translation gives CASSYGSGEETQCF. The rearrangement joins TRBV6-5 to TRBJ2-5; D may be TRBD2 (6 bases). The CDR3 is made up of 14 amino acids. Germline-derived CDR1 and CDR2 are MNHEY and SVGAGI.

The gene calls are TRBV2 and TRBJ1-1; D gene ambiguous. The CDR3 runs to 10 residues. The germline V gene has CDR1 SNHLY and CDR2 FYNNEI. Trimming stripped 6 bases from V and 4 bases from J, with 3 bases between. CDR3 sequence: CASRFTEAFF. As DNA, the CDR3 is TGTGCCAGCAGGTTCACTGAAGCTTTCTTT.

This clonotype came up many times. J is TRBJ2-1 and V is TRBV29-1; D gene uncertain. The CDR3 covers 11 residues. CDR1 SQVTM and CDR2 ANQGSEA come from the germline V gene. Trimming left V 3 bases short and J 9 bases short, with 9 bases between. The CDR3 loop reads CSVDGLPEQFF. CDR3 coding DNA: TGCAGCGTTGACGGGCTACCTGAGCAGTTCTTC.

This clonotype was recorded a few times. This chain joins TRBV7-3 and TRBJ2-5, with TRBD1 matching over 8 bases. The CDR3 sequence is 13 residues long. Germline V gene sequence: CDR1 SGHTA, CDR2 FQGTGA. Trimming took 5 bases from V and 4 from J; bases not matched to a gene: 3. For the CDR3, the DNA is TGTGCCAGCAGCCCCCAGGGGGCAGAGACCCAGTACTTC. Translated: CASSPQGAETQYF.

This clonotype was recorded at least ten times. CDR3 DNA sequence: TGTGCCTGGAGTGCAAAGGTTCGATACGAGCAGTACTTC. Translating it yields CAWSAKVRYEQYF. The J gene is TRBJ2-7, the V gene TRBV30; unclear D gene. The CDR3 is 13 amino acids. The germline V and J ends were trimmed by 1 base and 4 bases, with 11 bases remaining between them. Germline assignment: CDR1 GTSNPN and CDR2 SVGIG (reference sequence).

A remark on this clonotype: A read error may account for a junction end that differs from germline. This rearrangement joins TRBV29-1 to TRBJ2-2; TRBD1 aligns across 7 bases. Germline V gives CDR1 SQVTM, CDR2 ANQGSEA. The CDR3 has 14 amino acids. The CDR3 protein is CSARDSTNTGELFF. CDR3 sequence (DNA): TGCAGCGCTCGGGACAGCACGAACACCGGGGAGCTGTTCTTT.

J is TRBJ2-7 and V is TRBV9; 9 bases fit TRBD1. The CDR3 totals 13 residues. From germline, CDR1 is SGDLS and CDR2 YYNGEE. The CDR3 reads CARGRDRAYEQYF. The CDR3 coding sequence is TGTGCTAGAGGTCGGGACAGGGCCTACGAGCAGTACTTC.

This clonotype occurred many times. The chain recombines TRBV6-1 with TRBJ1-5; D is uncertain. The V end was cut by 6 bases, the J end by 4 bases, with 4 bases between. Per germline, CDR1 MNHNS and CDR2 SASEGT. This CDR3 has 11 residues. The DNA of the CDR3 is TGTGCCAGCAGCGCTAATCAGCCCCAGCATTTT. Translating gives CASSANQPQHF.

V is TRBV24-1 and J is TRBJ2-3; D is ambiguous. This CDR3 spans 13 amino acids. The germline CDR1 and CDR2 sequences are KGHDR and SFDVKD. V lost 7 bases and J lost 1, with 8 bases in between. CDR3 sequence (DNA): TGTGCCACCAGGCCTTGGGGCACAGATACGCAGTATTTT. Amino acids: CATRPWGTDTQYF.

About this clonotype: Without the conserved terminal phenylalanine or tryptophan, this CDR3 likely stems from a read error. Because the CDR3's place on the DNA is in doubt, the DNA is left out and the CDR3 is given as listed by TCRdb. The chain joins TRBV10-3 to TRBJ2-2; TRBD1 was called by the table and not checked on the DNA. Germline CDR1 and CDR2: ENHRY and SYGVKD. The CDR3 length is 16 residues, termini included. The CDR3 sequence is CAISGEAGGNTGEPFY.

CDR3 protein: CASTGFSGNTIYF. Here the CDR3 DNA reads TGTGCCTCAACAGGGTTCTCTGGAAACACCATATATTTT. The chain is built from TRBV10-3 and TRBJ1-3, with a tentative D call TRBD1 (6 bases). The germline V and J ends were trimmed by 11 bases and 0 bases, with 11 bases remaining between them. This CDR3 has 13 residues. Germline assignment: CDR1 ENHRY and CDR2 SYGVKD.

This clonotype was observed at least ten times. V gene TRBV12-3 or TRBV12-4 combines with J gene TRBJ1-1; the match to TRBD1 covers 12 bases. There are 14 residues in the CDR3. V trimming: 6 bases; J trimming: 3 bases; junction bases outside the gene matches: 2. The CDR3 loop is CASSRDRGHTEAFF. CDR3 DNA sequence: TGTGCCAGCAGCCGGGACAGGGGGCACACTGAAGCTTTCTTT.

Ten or more counts support this clonotype. The junction differs from germline at one of its ends, possibly a read error. V usage is TRBV5-1 and J usage is TRBJ2-7; possibly TRBD1 for D (5 bases). Germline V gene lookup returns CDR1 SGHRS and CDR2 YFSETQ. CDR3 length: 12 amino acids. CDR3 nucleotide sequence: TGTGCCAGTAGTCCAGGGTCCTACGAGCAGTACTTC. It translates to CASSPGSYEQYF.

In its sample, this clonotype was seen many times. Compared with germline, one end of the junction differs, possibly owing to a read error. The rearrangement joins TRBV7-9 to TRBJ1-1, with D maybe TRBD1 (5 bases). This CDR3 is built from 12 residues. CDR1 SEHNR and CDR2 FQNEAQ come from the germline V gene (reference sequence). CDR3 nucleotides: TGTGCCAGCAGGGGGCGTGGAGAAGAAGCTTCCTTT. Amino acids: CASRGRGEEASF.

Details on this clonotype: One end of the junction does not line up with germline, which may come from a read error. V gene TRBV6-5 combines with J gene TRBJ2-3; D remains ambiguous. The CDR3 runs 16 residues. Germline CDR1 MNHEY, CDR2 SVGAGI. Here the CDR3 DNA reads TGTGCCAGCAGTTACTCGACGTTTTGGAGCATAGATACGCAGTATTTT. It encodes CASSYSTFWSIDTQYF.

The rearrangement uses TRBV27 and TRBJ2-2; D call uncertain. The CDR3 has 14 residues. V lost 2 bases to trimming and J lost 1 base, with 5 bases between them. Per the germline V gene, CDR1 is MNHEY and CDR2 is SMNVEV (reference sequence). The CDR3 sequence: CASSLNGNTGELFF. CDR3 sequence (DNA): TGTGCCAGCAGTTTAAACGGGAACACCGGGGAGCTGTTTTTT.